The source of this TCR beta chain is a study of T-cell reconstitution after alpha-beta-depleted transplantation in children. The CDR3 runs to 14 residues. V was clipped by 4 bases and J by 4 bases, with 11 bases between them. Researchers prepared the TCRbeta library using unique molecular identifiers, the study reports. TCRdb reprocessed the PCR reads via MiXCR and lists one record per CDR3 protein. Of some 490,000 distinct CDR3 sequences in the sample, under 15% were seen once. This chain links TRBV12-3 or TRBV12-4 with TRBJ1-5; D is uncertain. The sequenced sample was PBMCs from the stem cell graft donor, obtained from the stem cell graft. The origin of this receptor is a human donor who donated a stem cell graft to a child with combined immunodeficiency. The CDR3: CASSYQKTNQPQHF. In DNA form, the CDR3 reads TGTGCCAGCAGTTACCAAAAGACAAATCAGCCCCAGCATTTT.